This TCR beta chain was obtained from a study of blood T cell repertoires in COVID-19. For the study at large: Italy, Spain and the United States were the sources of the convalescent and acute COVID-19 samples. Nucleic acid was either cDNA or gDNA, and it came from T cells, B-cell-depleted T cells, or PBMCs.

Original handling: By means of reference gene primer amplification, nucleated cell counts were estimated. Assay: immunoSEQ multiplex PCR; the TCRdb copy retains only in-frame clones and omits some. The D gene and trimming were derived from the DNA, and the V and J assignments and clone size from that table. The data hold about 91,000 clones, with about 86% observed a single time. Trimming removed 0 bases from V and 4 bases from J, with 8 bases in between. The length of the CDR3 is 14 residues. Germline V gives CDR1 SGHRS, CDR2 YFSETQ. This chain uses TRBV5-1 with TRBJ1-3, with D possibly TRBD1 on 6 matching bases. The TCR comes from a woman aged 70-85 years with acute or convalescent COVID-19. The sequenced sample consisted of peripheral blood. CDR3 residues: CASSLEQGGNTIYF. The CDR3 nucleotides are TGCGCCAGCAGCTTGGAACAGGGAGGAAACACCATATATTTT.